The next 32 T cell receptor beta chains were all read from a single sample in a study of CD8 T cells in Susac syndrome. RNA was extracted with the RNeasy kit, and a quantity of roughly 0.45 to 1 ug was reverse transcribed using random hexamers. In TCRdb, the immunoSEQ multiplex PCR reads were re-called with MiXCR into one record per CDR3 protein. Counted here are some 190,000 distinct CDR3 sequences, around 95% occurring once; the ten biggest clones make up approximately 0.09%. The sequenced material came from CD4+ T cells from PBMCs. The source is a human donor with multiple sclerosis.

This chain links TRBV1 with TRBJ1-1; the table's D call TRBD1 went unverified against the DNA. TRBV1 is a listed pseudogene. The CDR3 has 15 residues. The CDR3 loop is CTSSQDAGASTEAFF. Written as DNA, the CDR3 is TGCACCAGCAGCCAAGATGCAGGGGCGAGCACTGAAGCTTTCTTT.

The V and J genes are TRBV16 and TRBJ2-1; unclear D gene. Trimming pared 1 base from V and 9 bases from J, leaving 4 bases between. The CDR3 runs to 11 residues. Germline CDR1 reads KGHSY; CDR2 reads FQNENV. CDR3: CASSQFGEQFF. In DNA form, the CDR3 reads TGTGCCAGCAGCCAATTTGGTGAGCAGTTCTTC.

The chain links TRBV20-1 to TRBJ2-3; the match to TRBD2 covers 7 bases. Germline assignment: CDR1 DFQATT and CDR2 SNEGSKA (reference sequence). The CDR3 extends over 14 amino acids. V was clipped by 2 bases and J by 2 bases; unmatched bases: 4. Here the CDR3 reads CSARRGGATDTQYF. As DNA, the CDR3 is TGCAGTGCTAGACGCGGGGGAGCCACAGATACGCAGTATTTT.

This chain links TRBV12-3 or TRBV12-4 with TRBJ2-1; 8 nucleotides align to TRBD1. J was trimmed by 4 bases and V by 9 bases; bases with no gene match: 8. The CDR3 extends over 14 amino acids. The CDR3, as DNA: TGTGCCAGTACAGGGGGTTCCGTTTACAATGAGCAGTTCTTC. It specifies CASTGGSVYNEQFF.

The chain carries TRBV5-1 and TRBJ1-1; 7 bases are a match to TRBD1. The CDR3 length is 14 residues. Losses at the gene ends were 6 bases for V and 4 bases for J; bases not matched to a gene: 9. Germline V gene lookup returns CDR1 SGHRS and CDR2 YFSETQ. CDR3 sequence: CASTDTAGGTEAFF. The CDR3 DNA reads TGCGCCAGCACCGATACCGCAGGGGGCACTGAAGCTTTCTTT.

The rearrangement uses TRBV3-1 and TRBJ2-3; no definite D call. Trimming shortened V by 3 bases and J by 6 bases, and 10 bases separated the two germline ends. Germline lookup yields CDR1 LGHDT and CDR2 YNNKEL (reference sequence). The CDR3 consists of 13 residues. For the CDR3, the DNA is TGTGCCAGCAGCCACCATCAGTCGGATACGCAGTATTTT. The encoded protein is CASSHHQSDTQYF.

This chain joins TRBV20-1 and TRBJ2-7; D is possibly TRBD2 (5 bases). CDR3 length: 15 residues. V was cut by 2 bases and J by 0 bases, with 14 bases left in between. Germline values: CDR1 DFQATT, CDR2 SNEGSKA (reference sequence). DNA of the CDR3: TGCAGTGCTAGAACATCCGGGGTGAGCTCCTACGAGCAGTACTTC. Amino acids: CSARTSGVSSYEQYF.

CDR3 nucleotide sequence: TGCAGCGTTGGGGACAGCCTCTACCTTGGCTACACCTTC. It encodes CSVGDSLYLGYTF. The chain employs TRBV29-1 and TRBJ1-2; 7 bases line up with TRBD1. Germline assignment: CDR1 SQVTM and CDR2 ANQGSEA. The CDR3 is 13 amino acids. V lost 4 bases, J lost 7 bases, and 9 bases stayed unmatched. Full variable domain (missing parts from reference TRBV29-1 and TRBJ1-2): SAVISQKPSRDICQRGTSLTIQCQVDSQVTMMFWYRQQPGQSLTLIATANQGSEATYESGFVIDKFPISRPNLTFSTLTVSNMSPEDSSIYLCSVGDSLYLGYTFGSGTRLTVV.

The chain couples TRBV19 to TRBJ1-6, with TRBD1 matching over 10 bases. This CDR3 region has 16 residues. Unmatched junction bases numbered 10, after V lost 5 bases and J lost 9 bases. Looked up from germline, CDR1 is LNHDA and CDR2 is SQIVND (reference sequence). This CDR3 is CASSASWDRGFSPLHF. The CDR3 DNA follows: TGTGCCAGTAGTGCCAGTTGGGACAGGGGATTTTCACCCCTCCACTTT.

The chain links TRBV28 to TRBJ2-7, with D possibly being TRBD1 or TRBD2 (5 bases each). The CDR3 length is 15 residues. With 10 bases removed from V and 2 bases from J, the gap between germline ends came to 21 bases. Looked up from germline, CDR1 is MDHEN and CDR2 is SYDVKM. For the CDR3, the DNA is TGTGCCACCATGAGGGGTTGGCAGGGACCCTACGAGCAGTACTTC. It translates to CATMRGWQGPYEQYF.

V gene TRBV5-1 combines with J gene TRBJ1-2, with TRBD1 matching over 9 bases. V lost 3 bases and J lost 8; bases outside the gene matches: 2. Per germline, CDR1 SGHRS and CDR2 YFSETQ. The CDR3 consists of 12 residues. The CDR3 DNA sequence: TGCGCCAGCAGCTGGGACAGGGAGGGCTACACCTTC. Its translation is CASSWDREGYTF. Full variable domain (missing parts from reference TRBV5-1 and TRBJ1-2): KAGVTQTPRYLIKTRGQQVTLSCSPISGHRSVSWYQQTPGQGLQFLFEYFSETQRNKGNFPGRFSGRQFSNSRSEMNVSTLELGDSALYLCASSWDREGYTFGSGTRLTVV.

The chain couples TRBV21-1 to TRBJ2-7; TRBD2, as called in the table, went unchecked against the DNA. TRBV21-1 represents a pseudogene. CDR3 size: 16 residues. The CDR3 sequence: CASSKVEAGLSYEQYF. CDR3 DNA sequence: TGTGCCAGCAGCAAAGTGGAAGCGGGGTTATCCTACGAGCAGTACTTC.

This clonotype is a singleton in its sample. The chain combines TRBV20-1 with TRBJ1-2; perhaps TRBD1 as D (6 bases). This CDR3 comprises 14 residues. Germline V CDR1 and CDR2: DFQATT, SNEGSKA (reference sequence). V gave up 5 bases and J gave up 6 bases, with 19 bases separating them. The CDR3 DNA sequence: TGCAGTGCTCGAGGCCGCGGGGGCCGGGATGGCTACACCTTC. Translating it yields CSARGRGGRDGYTF.

The chain carries TRBV20-1 and TRBJ2-7, with D possibly TRBD1 on 5 matching bases. The CDR3 runs to 13 residues. Germline values: CDR1 DFQATT, CDR2 SNEGSKA (reference sequence). Trimming pared 0 bases from V and 5 bases from J, leaving 11 bases between. The CDR3 protein is CSARDTRAHEQYF. CDR3 DNA: TGCAGTGCTAGAGATACCAGGGCCCACGAGCAGTACTTC.

The V and J genes are TRBV30 and TRBJ2-3; 8 nucleotides agree with TRBD1. J was trimmed by 2 bases and V by 3 bases; bases with no gene match: 7. CDR3 length: 15 residues. Germline V gene lookup returns CDR1 GTSNPN and CDR2 SVGIG (reference sequence). CDR3 sequence: CAWRSGTGPTDTQYF. The CDR3 nucleotides read TGTGCCTGGAGGAGTGGGACAGGACCCACAGATACGCAGTATTTT.

This clonotype has just one count. The J gene is TRBJ2-3, the V gene TRBV7-9, with 7 bases aligning to TRBD1. This CDR3 is 15 amino acids long. V lost 5 bases, J lost 1 base, and 6 bases stayed unmatched. Germline V gene lookup returns CDR1 SEHNR and CDR2 FQNEAQ (reference sequence). Here the CDR3 reads CASSPTTGRTDTQYF. The CDR3 bases are TGTGCCAGCAGCCCAACGACAGGGCGCACAGATACGCAGTATTTT.

The J gene is TRBJ2-1, the V gene TRBV12-3 or TRBV12-4, with D possibly TRBD1 on 5 matching bases. V gave up 6 bases and J gave up 8 bases, with 17 bases separating them. There are 14 residues in the CDR3. Here the CDR3 DNA reads TGTGCCAGCAGCGCTTCACAGGTACGCGATGAGCAGTTCTTC. Amino acids: CASSASQVRDEQFF.

This chain uses TRBV28 with TRBJ1-5; the D is unclear. CDR3 size: 15 residues. V lost 6 bases and J lost 1, with 13 bases in between. Germline loops: CDR1 MDHEN, CDR2 SYDVKM. The CDR3 DNA reads TGTGCCAGCAGCCCGCCCCACGGGAGCAATCAGCCCCAGCATTTT. Amino acid sequence: CASSPPHGSNQPQHF. Variable domain in full (rest from reference TRBV28 and TRBJ1-5): DVKVTQSSRYLVKRTGEKVFLECVQDMDHENMFWYRQDPGLGLRLIYFSYDVKMKEKGDIPEGYSVSREKKERFSLILESASTNQTSMYLCASSPPHGSNQPQHFGDGTRLSIL.

The chain uses TRBV14 and TRBJ2-5; 8 bases map to TRBD1. CDR3 length: 16 residues. With 4 bases clipped from V and 0 bases from J, the junction kept 7 bases outside the gene matches. The germline CDR1 and CDR2 sequences are SGHDN and FVKESK. For the CDR3, the DNA is TGTGCCAGCAGCCTCCTGACAGGGGCTTACCAAGAGACCCAGTACTTC. Protein: CASSLLTGAYQETQYF. The variable domain in full, with the rest retrieved from reference TRBV14 and TRBJ2-5, is EAGVTQFPSHSVIEKGQTVTLRCDPISGHDNLYWYRRVMGKEIKFLLHFVKESKQDESGMPNNRFLAERTGGTYSTLKVQPAELEDSGVYFCASSLLTGAYQETQYFGPGTRLLVL.

The gene calls are TRBV12-3 or TRBV12-4 and TRBJ1-6; D remains ambiguous. Trimming removed 6 bases from V and 8 bases from J, with 17 bases in between. The CDR3 has 15 residues. CDR3 coding DNA: TGTGCCAGCAGGGTACATCAAGGGAGTGATTCACCCCTCCACTTT. It translates to CASRVHQGSDSPLHF.

The V gene is TRBV24-1, the J gene TRBJ1-5; a weak D match, TRBD1 (5 bases). The V and J ends lost 6 bases and 6 bases respectively, with 8 bases between them. From germline, CDR1 is KGHDR and CDR2 SFDVKD. The CDR3 runs 12 residues. The CDR3 reads CATSSGGQPQHF. The CDR3 coding sequence is TGTGCCACCAGTAGCGGGGGTCAGCCCCAGCATTTT.

This clonotype was counted a single time. This sequence joins TRBV18 and TRBJ2-5; D gene uncertain. From germline, CDR1 is KGHSH and CDR2 LQKENI. V dropped 6 bases and J dropped 5 bases, with 13 bases sitting between them. CDR3 length: 13 amino acids. For the CDR3, the DNA is TGTGCCAGCTCCCCCCTCCCACTGGAGACCCAGTACTTC. As protein: CASSPLPLETQYF.

The sample holds one count of this clonotype. V is TRBV30 and J is TRBJ2-3; TRBD2 matches 7 bases. The junction had 4 bases not matched to a gene; V was cut back by 0 bases and J by 1 base. The CDR3 spans 15 residues. CDR1 is GTSNPN and CDR2 is SVGIG in the germline V gene (reference sequence). The CDR3 coding sequence is TGTGCCTGGAGTGTACGGAGCGGGGGCACAGATACGCAGTATTTT. Amino acid sequence: CAWSVRSGGTDTQYF. The whole variable domain, remainder taken from reference TRBV30 and TRBJ2-3, is SQTIHQWPATLVQPVGSPLSLECTVEGTSNPNLYWYRQAAGRGLQLLFYSVGIGQISSEVPQNLSASRPQDRQFILSSKKLLLSDSGFYLCAWSVRSGGTDTQYFGPGTRLTVL.

V usage is TRBV4-1 and J usage is TRBJ2-1; 11 bases align to TRBD1. The CDR3 extends over 18 amino acids. V trimming: 1 base; J trimming: 2 bases; junction bases outside the gene matches: 7. CDR1 is MGHRA, CDR2 YSYEKL, per germline. The CDR3 DNA reads as TGCGCCAGCAGCCAAGTAACCGGACAGGGGGCGGCCTACAATGAGCAGTTCTTC. Translated: CASSQVTGQGAAYNEQFF.

V is TRBV12-3 or TRBV12-4 and J is TRBJ2-7; 7 bases are a match to TRBD1. Trimming took 5 bases from V and 7 from J; bases not matched to a gene: 8. CDR3 length: 13 amino acids. The CDR3 coding sequence is TGTGCCAGCAGTCCCCAGGGGGTTGGGGAGCAGTACTTC. It specifies CASSPQGVGEQYF.

V and J are TRBV7-2 and TRBJ1-5, with TRBD1 as a possible D gene (6 bases). The CDR3 has 15 residues. Germline lookup yields CDR1 SGHTA and CDR2 FQGNSA. The V gene lost 5 bases and the J gene lost 4 bases, with 15 bases spanning the gap. CDR3 DNA: TGTGCCAGCAGCCTACGAGGGACATGGAATCAGCCCCAGCATTTT. This translates into CASSLRGTWNQPQHF. Looking up the rest from reference TRBV7-2 and TRBJ1-5 gives the full variable domain: GAGVSQSPSNKVTEKGKDVELRCDPISGHTALYWYRQSLGQGLEFLIYFQGNSAPDKSGLPSDRFSAERTGGSVSTLTIQRTQQEDSAVYLCASSLRGTWNQPQHFGDGTRLSIL.

This chain joins TRBV5-1 and TRBJ1-1, with no clear D. Trimming pared 4 bases from V and 6 bases from J, leaving 16 bases between. The CDR3 is made up of 14 amino acids. Germline values: CDR1 SGHRS, CDR2 YFSETQ. CDR3 sequence: CASSLAPQEAEAFF. CDR3 DNA: TGCGCCAGCAGCCTGGCCCCTCAGGAGGCTGAAGCTTTCTTT.

The V and J genes are TRBV29-1 and TRBJ1-4, with no clear D. The CDR3 runs to 13 residues. V lost 6 bases to trimming and J lost 3 bases, with 11 bases between them. Germline assignment: CDR1 SQVTM and CDR2 ANQGSEA. The CDR3 nucleotides are TGCAGCGTCGAATGGCCGTCTAATGAAAAACTGTTTTTT. Protein product: CSVEWPSNEKLFF.

The J gene is TRBJ2-3, the V gene TRBV4-2; perhaps D is TRBD1 or TRBD2 (6 bases each). CDR3 length: 23 residues. Germline V lookup: CDR1 LGHNA, CDR2 YNFKEQ. Trimming removed 0 bases from V and 8 bases from J, with 39 bases in between. CDR3 loop: CASSQEWGRIGGGRIGTDFTQYF. The CDR3 nucleotides are TGTGCCAGCAGCCAAGAATGGGGGAGGATCGGGGGCGGCCGTATAGGAACTGATTTTACGCAGTATTTT.

This chain joins TRBV28 and TRBJ2-5; 14 nucleotides match TRBD2. The CDR3 has 17 residues. Germline CDR1 MDHEN, CDR2 SYDVKM. The junction had 9 bases not matched to a gene; V was cut back by 8 bases and J by 1 base. CDR3 nucleotide sequence: TGTGCCAGCTGGACTAGCGGGGGGACCCCATTCCAAGAGACCCAGTACTTC. Amino acids: CASWTSGGTPFQETQYF.

This clonotype showed up just once. The rearrangement joins TRBV7-3 to TRBJ1-5, with D hard to call. V lost 5 bases and J lost 5, with 19 bases in between. Germline V CDR1 and CDR2: SGHTA, FQGTGA. The CDR3 is made up of 16 amino acids. This chain's CDR3 is CASSPLCWSGYQPQHF. The DNA of the CDR3 is TGTGCCAGCAGCCCGCTTTGCTGGTCGGGATATCAGCCCCAGCATTTT.

The V and J genes are TRBV14 and TRBJ2-1, with 10 nucleotides matching TRBD1. V was clipped by 4 bases and J by 0 bases; unmatched bases: 9. The CDR3 is 18 amino acids. From germline, CDR1 is SGHDN and CDR2 FVKESK. The CDR3 sequence: CASSPGTGATLSYNEQFF. The CDR3 DNA sequence: TGTGCCAGCAGCCCCGGGACAGGGGCAACCCTCTCCTACAATGAGCAGTTCTTC.